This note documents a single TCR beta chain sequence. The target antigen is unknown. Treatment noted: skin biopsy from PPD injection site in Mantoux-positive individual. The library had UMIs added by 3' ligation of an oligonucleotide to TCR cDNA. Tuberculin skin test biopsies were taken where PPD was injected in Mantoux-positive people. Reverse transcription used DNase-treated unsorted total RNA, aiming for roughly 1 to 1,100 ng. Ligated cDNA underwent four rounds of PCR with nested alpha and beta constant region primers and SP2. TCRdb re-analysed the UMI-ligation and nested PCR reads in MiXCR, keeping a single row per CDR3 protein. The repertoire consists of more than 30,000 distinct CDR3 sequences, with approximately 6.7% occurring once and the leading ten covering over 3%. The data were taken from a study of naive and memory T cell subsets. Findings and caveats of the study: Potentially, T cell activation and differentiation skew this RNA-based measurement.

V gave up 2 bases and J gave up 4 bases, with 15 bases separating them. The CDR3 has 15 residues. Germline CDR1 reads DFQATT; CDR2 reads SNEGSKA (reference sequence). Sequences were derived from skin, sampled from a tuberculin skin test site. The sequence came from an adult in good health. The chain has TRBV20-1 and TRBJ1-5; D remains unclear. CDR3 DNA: TGCAGTGCTAGAAAATTGGATCCTAGTAATCAGCCCCAGCATTTT. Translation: CSARKLDPSNQPQHF.